This T cell receptor (beta chain) was captured in a study of T cell responses to AZD1222 COVID-19 vaccine. Study-wide results and caveats: The donors showed a predominance of white British ancestry and of females, with possible underestimation of clonal diversity. The reported proportion of spike-specific TCRs targeting unmutated variant regions was nearly half. Baseline seropositivity occurred in only six AZD1222 recipients.

CDR1 and CDR2 (germline): MGHRA, YSYEKL. This CDR3 is built from 14 residues. Trimming took 2 bases from V and 7 from J, leaving 12 bases between them. In this sample, this clone turned up a few times. What it recognizes is unknown. Using immunoSEQ multiplex PCR, the repertoire was profiled, and TCRdb retains in-frame clones only, with some absent. The sample holds more than 100,000 clones; around 91% are singletons and the top ten take 1.7%. Sequencing used peripheral blood, obtained on day 0 of AZD1222 vaccination. This chain links TRBV4-1 with TRBJ1-5; D is uncertain. This clonotype was obtained from an adult in good health. The CDR3 here is CASSQLGLGQPQHF. The CDR3 nucleotides are TGCGCCAGCAGCCAACTAGGGTTAGGGCAGCCCCAGCATTTT.